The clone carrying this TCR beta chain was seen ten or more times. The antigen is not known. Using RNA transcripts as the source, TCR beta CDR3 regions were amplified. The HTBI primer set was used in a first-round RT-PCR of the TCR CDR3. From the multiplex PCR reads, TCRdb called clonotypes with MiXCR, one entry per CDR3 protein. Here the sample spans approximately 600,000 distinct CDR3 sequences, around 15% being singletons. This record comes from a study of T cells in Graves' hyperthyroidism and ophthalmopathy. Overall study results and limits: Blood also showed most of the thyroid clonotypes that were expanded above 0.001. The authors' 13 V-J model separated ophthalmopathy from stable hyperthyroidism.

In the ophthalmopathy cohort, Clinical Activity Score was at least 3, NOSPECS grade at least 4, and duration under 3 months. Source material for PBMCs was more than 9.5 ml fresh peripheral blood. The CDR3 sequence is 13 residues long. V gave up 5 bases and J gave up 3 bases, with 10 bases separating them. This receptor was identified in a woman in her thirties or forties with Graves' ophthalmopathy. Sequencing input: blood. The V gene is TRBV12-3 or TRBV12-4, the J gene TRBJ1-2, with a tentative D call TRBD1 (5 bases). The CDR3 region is CASSAAGHYGYTF. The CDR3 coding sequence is TGTGCCAGCAGTGCCGCAGGGCACTATGGCTACACCTTC.